This T cell receptor beta chain was obtained from a study of T cells in narcolepsy (dated by TCRdb to the late 2010s). With respect to the entire study: Patients with narcolepsy type 1 or type 2 (NT1, NT2) and healthy control donors were enrolled in the study. The study sought autoreactive T cells targeting hypocretin neuron self-antigens (hypocretin, TRIB2) in narcolepsy patients, using TCR Vbeta sequencing to track clonotypes in blood and CSF.

For TCR Vbeta sequencing, memory CD4+ T cells were sorted ex vivo from the peripheral blood of both healthy controls and narcolepsy patients. Receptor libraries were prepared by the immunoSEQ multiplex PCR assay. TCRdb took this table from immuneACCESS and kept in-frame rearrangements with V and J called. Such tables lack part of the clones; where checked against another copy, unresolved V genes explain under half of the gap, and the rest is unexplained. This sample has about 33,000 clones in its table, and under 85% of those were observed once. The ten largest account for over 1% of the sample. Results the study describes overall, beyond this receptor: Patients and controls had comparable numbers of sequenced blood memory CD4+ clonotypes, averaging about 37,000 and 33,000, respectively. According to the report, autoreactive clonotypes were detected serially in the blood of the same patients and of different patients, but not in healthy controls. Certain blood memory CD4+ repertoires from patients and controls had no sequences that matched autoreactive T cell clones. In plots comparing CSF and blood CD4+ T cell clonotypes from the same patient, HCRT-specific and TRIB2-specific autoreactive clonotypes were highlighted.

The CDR3 has 14 amino acids, counting the end cysteine and phenylalanine. Solely the CDR3 DNA is kept, with 42 bases framed from the first base. V has 6 bases trimmed and J has 14 bases trimmed; junction bases matching no gene number 15. CDR1 and CDR2, per the germline V gene (reference sequence), are MNHEY and SMNVEV. Regarding this clone: This clone's antigen is unknown. No base-level quality is on record; no much larger clone is a single base apart.

The chain couples TRBV27 to TRBJ1-2; 10 central nucleotides agree with TRBD1. Specimen: CD45RA- memory CD4+ T cells from PBMCs. According to the study, the label for this sample's cell subset or site signals: memory T cells sorted ex vivo from peripheral blood. The sequence was obtained from a human donor with narcolepsy. The CDR3: CASRPGTGVNYGTF. The nucleotide sequence is TGTGCCAGCAGACCCGGGACAGGGGTAAATTACGGGACCTTC.